The 3 T cell receptor beta chains below come from one sample, sequenced in a study of cytomegalovirus exposure and HLA in healthy donors (dated by TCRdb to 2016 to 2017). Libraries were built with the immunoSEQ multiplex PCR assay. A mixture of 60 forward primers for TCR Vbeta segments and 13 reverse primers for TCR Jbeta segments was used in the multiplex PCR. TCRdb stores this immuneACCESS table with in-frame sequences only. Part of the clones is absent; in the studies checked, under half of the shortfall reflects unresolved V genes, and no reason is known for the rest. The sample includes about 130,000 clones, with 70% to 80% observed a single time. The top ten clones comprise 1.8% of the sample. The sample taken for sequencing was PBMCs. These TCRs come from a female donor in good health and CMV-seropositive.

This chain joins TRBV2 and TRBJ1-5, with 8 bases aligning to TRBD1. J was trimmed by 1 base and V by 4 bases; bases with no gene match: 18. The germline gives CDR1 SNHLY, CDR2 FYNNEI. The CDR3 extends over 20 amino acids. This CDR3 reads CASSAEVVGTGRGSNQPQHF. Here the CDR3 DNA reads TGTGCCAGCAGTGCCGAAGTGGTCGGGACAGGCCGTGGGAGCAATCAGCCCCAGCATTTT. Based on the CDR3 plus reference TRBV2 and TRBJ1-5, the full variable domain is EPEVTQTPSHQVTQMGQEVILRCVPISNHLYFYWYRQILGQKVEFLVSFYNNEISEKSEIFDDQFSVERPDGSNFTLKIRSTKLEDSAMYFCASSAEVVGTGRGSNQPQHFGDGTRLSIL.

The DNA for the CDR3 is TGCGCCAGCAGCTTGGCCCCAGGGTCAGAGACCCAGTACTTC. As protein: CASSLAPGSETQYF. V is TRBV5-1 and J is TRBJ2-5; tentatively, D is TRBD1 (5 bases). Germline V gene data show CDR1 as SGHRS and CDR2 as YFSETQ. Trimming removed 0 bases at V and 4 bases at J, with 10 bases between. The CDR3 extends over 14 amino acids.

This clone was seen only a few times. The chain recombines TRBV2 with TRBJ2-3; 8 nucleotides agree with TRBD2. V gave up 4 bases and J gave up 3 bases; unmatched junction bases: 6. Germline CDR1 reads SNHLY; CDR2 reads FYNNEI. The length of the CDR3 is 15 residues. The CDR3 sequence: CASSVDRGGTDTQYF. CDR3 sequence (DNA): TGTGCCAGCAGTGTAGACCGCGGGGGGACAGATACGCAGTATTTT.